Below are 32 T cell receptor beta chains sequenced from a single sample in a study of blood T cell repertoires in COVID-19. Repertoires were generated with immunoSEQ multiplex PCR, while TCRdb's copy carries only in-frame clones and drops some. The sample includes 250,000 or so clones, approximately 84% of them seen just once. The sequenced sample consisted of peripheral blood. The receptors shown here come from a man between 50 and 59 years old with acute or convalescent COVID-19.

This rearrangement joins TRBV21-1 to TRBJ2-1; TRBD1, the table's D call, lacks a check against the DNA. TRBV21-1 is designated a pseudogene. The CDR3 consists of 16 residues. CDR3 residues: CASSKSTPTGCVEQFF. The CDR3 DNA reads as TGTGCCAGCAGCAAATCTACCCCGACAGGGTGCGTCGAGCAGTTCTTC.

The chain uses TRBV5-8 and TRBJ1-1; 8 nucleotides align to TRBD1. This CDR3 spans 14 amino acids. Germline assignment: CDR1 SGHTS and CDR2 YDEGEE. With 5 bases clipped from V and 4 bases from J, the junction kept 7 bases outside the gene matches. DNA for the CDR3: TGTGCCAGCAGGTACTCCGGGACAGGCACTGAAGCTTTCTTT. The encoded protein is CASRYSGTGTEAFF.

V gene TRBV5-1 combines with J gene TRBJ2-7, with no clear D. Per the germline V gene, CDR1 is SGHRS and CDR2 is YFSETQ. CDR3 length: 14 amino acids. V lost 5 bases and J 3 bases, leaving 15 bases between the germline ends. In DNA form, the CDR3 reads TGCGCCAGCAGTGAGACTCCAACCGTCTACGAGCAGTACTTC. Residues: CASSETPTVYEQYF. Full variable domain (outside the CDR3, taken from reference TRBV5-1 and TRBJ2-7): KAGVTQTPRYLIKTRGQQVTLSCSPISGHRSVSWYQQTPGQGLQFLFEYFSETQRNKGNFPGRFSGRQFSNSRSEMNVSTLELGDSALYLCASSETPTVYEQYFGPGTRLTVT.

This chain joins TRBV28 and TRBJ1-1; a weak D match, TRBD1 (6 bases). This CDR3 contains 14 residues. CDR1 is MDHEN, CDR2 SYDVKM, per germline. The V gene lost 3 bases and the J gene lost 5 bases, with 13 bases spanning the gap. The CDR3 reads CASSLGGGRTEAFF. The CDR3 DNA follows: TGTGCCAGCAGTTTGGGAGGGGGGCGAACTGAAGCTTTCTTT.

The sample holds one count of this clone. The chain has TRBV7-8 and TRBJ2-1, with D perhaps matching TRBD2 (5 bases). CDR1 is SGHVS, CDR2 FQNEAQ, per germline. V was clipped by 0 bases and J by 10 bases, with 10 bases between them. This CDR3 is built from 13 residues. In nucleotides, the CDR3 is TGTGCCAGCAGCTTAGCGTTGGGAGAAGAGCAGTTCTTC. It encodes CASSLALGEEQFF.

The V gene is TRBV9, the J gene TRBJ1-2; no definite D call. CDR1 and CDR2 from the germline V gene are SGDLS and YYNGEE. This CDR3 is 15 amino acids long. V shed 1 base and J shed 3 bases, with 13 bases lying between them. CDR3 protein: CASSVFRTGDYGYTF. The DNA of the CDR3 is TGTGCCAGCAGCGTATTTAGGACGGGAGACTATGGCTACACCTTC.

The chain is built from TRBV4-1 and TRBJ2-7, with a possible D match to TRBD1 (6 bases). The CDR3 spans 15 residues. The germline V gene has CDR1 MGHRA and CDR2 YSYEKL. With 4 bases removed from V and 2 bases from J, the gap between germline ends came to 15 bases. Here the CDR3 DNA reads TGCGCCAGCAGCCGTTCGACAGGTATACCCTACGAGCAGTACTTC. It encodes CASSRSTGIPYEQYF.

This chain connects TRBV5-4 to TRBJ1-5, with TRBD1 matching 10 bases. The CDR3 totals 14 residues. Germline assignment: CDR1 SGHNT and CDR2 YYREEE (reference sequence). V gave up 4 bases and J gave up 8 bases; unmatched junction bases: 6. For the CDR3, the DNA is TGTGCCAGCAGCCCGGGACAGGGGAGGGAGCCCCAGCATTTT. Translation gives CASSPGQGREPQHF.

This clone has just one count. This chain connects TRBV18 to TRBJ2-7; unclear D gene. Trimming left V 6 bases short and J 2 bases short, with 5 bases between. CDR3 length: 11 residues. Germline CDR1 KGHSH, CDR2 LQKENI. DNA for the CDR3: TGTGCCAGCTCGCAGACCTACGAGCAGTACTTC. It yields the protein CASSQTYEQYF. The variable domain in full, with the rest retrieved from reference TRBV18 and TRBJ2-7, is NAGVMQNPRHLVRRRGQEARLRCSPMKGHSHVYWYRQLPEEGLKFMVYLQKENIIDESGMPKERFSAEFPKEGPSILRIQQVVRGDSAAYFCASSQTYEQYFGPGTRLTVT.

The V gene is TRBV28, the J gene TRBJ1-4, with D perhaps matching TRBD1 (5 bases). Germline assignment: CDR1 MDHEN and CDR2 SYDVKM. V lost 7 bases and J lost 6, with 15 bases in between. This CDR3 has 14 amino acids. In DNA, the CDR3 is TGTGCCAGCAACAGCAAGGGGTCGGATGAAAAACTGTTTTTT. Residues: CASNSKGSDEKLFF.

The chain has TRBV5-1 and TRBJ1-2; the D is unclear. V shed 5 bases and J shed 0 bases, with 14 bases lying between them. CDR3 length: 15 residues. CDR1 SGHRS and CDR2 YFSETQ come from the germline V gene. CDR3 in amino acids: CASREATLPNYGYTF. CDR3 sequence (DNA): TGCGCCAGCAGAGAGGCCACCTTGCCTAACTATGGCTACACCTTC. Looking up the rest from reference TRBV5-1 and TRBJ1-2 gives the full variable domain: KAGVTQTPRYLIKTRGQQVTLSCSPISGHRSVSWYQQTPGQGLQFLFEYFSETQRNKGNFPGRFSGRQFSNSRSEMNVSTLELGDSALYLCASREATLPNYGYTFGSGTRLTVV.

CDR3: CASSQGRGLRTEAFF. The CDR3 DNA reads as TGTGCCAGCAGCCAAGGTAGGGGTCTACGGACTGAAGCTTTCTTT. The genes are TRBV3-1 (or the pseudogene TRBV3-2) and TRBJ1-1; tentative D call: TRBD1 (5 bases). The CDR3 spans 15 residues. Per germline, CDR1 LGHDT and CDR2 YNNKEL (reference sequence). The V end lost 1 base, the J end lost 5 bases, and 14 bases lay between the germline ends.

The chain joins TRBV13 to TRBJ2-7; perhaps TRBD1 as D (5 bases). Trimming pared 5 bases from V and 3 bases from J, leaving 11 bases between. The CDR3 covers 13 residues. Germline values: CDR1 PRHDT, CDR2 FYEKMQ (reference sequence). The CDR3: CASSPGHVYEQYF. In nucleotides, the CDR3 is TGTGCCAGCAGCCCTGGACATGTCTACGAGCAGTACTTC. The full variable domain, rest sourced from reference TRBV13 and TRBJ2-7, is AAGVIQSPRHLIKEKRETATLKCYPIPRHDTVYWYQQGPGQDPQFLISFYEKMQSDKGSIPDRFSAQQFSDYHSELNMSSLELGDSALYFCASSPGHVYEQYFGPGTRLTVT.

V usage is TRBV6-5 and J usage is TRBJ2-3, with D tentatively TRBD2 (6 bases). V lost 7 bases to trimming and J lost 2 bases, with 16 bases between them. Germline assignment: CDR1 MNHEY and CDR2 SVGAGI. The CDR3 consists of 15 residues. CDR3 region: CASNPLGGLTDTQYF. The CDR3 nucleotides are TGTGCCAGCAACCCACTCGGGGGTCTCACAGATACGCAGTATTTT.

In DNA form, the CDR3 reads TGTGCCAGCAGCAGGGGTCAAGGCGACTATGGCTACACCTTC. It yields the protein CASSRGQGDYGYTF. The V call is TRBV5-4, the J call TRBJ1-2; D possibly corresponds to TRBD1 (5 bases). The germline gives CDR1 SGHNT, CDR2 YYREEE (reference sequence). V lost 4 bases and J 3 bases, leaving 13 bases between the germline ends. The CDR3 length is 14 residues.

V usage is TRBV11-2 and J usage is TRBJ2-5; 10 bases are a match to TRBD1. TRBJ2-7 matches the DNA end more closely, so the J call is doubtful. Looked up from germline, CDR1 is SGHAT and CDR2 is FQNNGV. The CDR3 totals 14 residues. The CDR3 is CASSLGDRGREQYF. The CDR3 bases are TGTGCCAGCAGCTTAGGGGACAGGGGACGCGAGCAGTACTTC.

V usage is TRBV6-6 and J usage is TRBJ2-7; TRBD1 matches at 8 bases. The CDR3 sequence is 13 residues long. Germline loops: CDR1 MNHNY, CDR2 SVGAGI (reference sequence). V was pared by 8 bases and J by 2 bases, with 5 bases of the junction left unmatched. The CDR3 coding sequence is TGTGCCAGCTACAGGGGGTTGACCTACGAGCAGTACTTC. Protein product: CASYRGLTYEQYF.

CDR3: CATSSQRGSVSTQYF. The CDR3, as DNA: TGTGCCACCAGCAGCCAGCGGGGGTCGGTGAGCACCCAGTACTTC. J is TRBJ2-5 and V is TRBV15; TRBD2 agrees at 8 bases. The ends lost 3 bases at V and 8 bases at J; junction bases unmatched: 11. Germline values: CDR1 LNHNV, CDR2 YYDKDF (reference sequence). The CDR3 runs to 15 residues.

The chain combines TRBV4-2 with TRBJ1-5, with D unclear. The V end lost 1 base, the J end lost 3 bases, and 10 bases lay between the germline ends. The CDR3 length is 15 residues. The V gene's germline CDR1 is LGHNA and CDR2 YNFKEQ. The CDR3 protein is CASSQVEDSNQPQHF. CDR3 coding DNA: TGTGCCAGCAGCCAAGTGGAGGATTCCAATCAGCCCCAGCATTTT.

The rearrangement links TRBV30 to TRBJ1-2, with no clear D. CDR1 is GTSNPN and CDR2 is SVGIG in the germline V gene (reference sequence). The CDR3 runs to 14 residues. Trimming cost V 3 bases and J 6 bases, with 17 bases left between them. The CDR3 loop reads CAWRRAEGVNGYTF. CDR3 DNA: TGTGCCTGGAGGAGGGCGGAAGGAGTCAATGGCTACACCTTC.

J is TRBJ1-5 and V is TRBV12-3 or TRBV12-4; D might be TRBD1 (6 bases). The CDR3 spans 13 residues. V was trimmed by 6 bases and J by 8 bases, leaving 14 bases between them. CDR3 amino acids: CASSGQFGKPQHF. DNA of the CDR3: TGTGCCAGCAGCGGACAGTTTGGTAAGCCCCAGCATTTT.

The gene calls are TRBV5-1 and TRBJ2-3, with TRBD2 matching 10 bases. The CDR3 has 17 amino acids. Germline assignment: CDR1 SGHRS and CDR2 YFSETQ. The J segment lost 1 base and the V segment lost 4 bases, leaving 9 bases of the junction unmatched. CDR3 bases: TGCGCCAGCAGCCCCGGAGGTACTAGCGGGGGCACAGATACGCAGTATTTT. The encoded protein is CASSPGGTSGGTDTQYF.

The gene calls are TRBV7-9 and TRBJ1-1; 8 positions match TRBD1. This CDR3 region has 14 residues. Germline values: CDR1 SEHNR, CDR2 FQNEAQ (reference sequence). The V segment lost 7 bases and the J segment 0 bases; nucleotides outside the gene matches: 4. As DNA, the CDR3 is TGTGCCAGCAACAGACAGGGGATGAACACTGAAGCTTTCTTT. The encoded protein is CASNRQGMNTEAFF.

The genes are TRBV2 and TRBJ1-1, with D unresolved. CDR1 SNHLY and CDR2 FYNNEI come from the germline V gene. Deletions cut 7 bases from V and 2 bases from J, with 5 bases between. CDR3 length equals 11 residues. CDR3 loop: CASTLNTEAFF. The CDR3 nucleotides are TGTGCCAGCACCTTAAACACTGAAGCTTTCTTT.

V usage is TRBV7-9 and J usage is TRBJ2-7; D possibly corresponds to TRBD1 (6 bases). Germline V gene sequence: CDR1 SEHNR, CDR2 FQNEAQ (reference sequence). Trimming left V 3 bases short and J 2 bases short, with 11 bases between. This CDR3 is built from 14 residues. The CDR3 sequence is CASSFLGQTYEQYF. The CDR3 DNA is TGTGCCAGCAGCTTTCTCGGACAGACCTACGAGCAGTACTTC.

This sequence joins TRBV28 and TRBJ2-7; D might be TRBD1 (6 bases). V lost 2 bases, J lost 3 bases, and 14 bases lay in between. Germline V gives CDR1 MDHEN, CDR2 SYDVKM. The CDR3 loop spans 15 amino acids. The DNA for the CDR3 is TGTGCCAGCAGTTTACGGTTGGGGACAAACTACGAGCAGTACTTC. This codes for CASSLRLGTNYEQYF. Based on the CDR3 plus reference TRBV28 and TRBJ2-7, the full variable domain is DVKVTQSSRYLVKRTGEKVFLECVQDMDHENMFWYRQDPGLGLRLIYFSYDVKMKEKGDIPEGYSVSREKKERFSLILESASTNQTSMYLCASSLRLGTNYEQYFGPGTRLTVT.

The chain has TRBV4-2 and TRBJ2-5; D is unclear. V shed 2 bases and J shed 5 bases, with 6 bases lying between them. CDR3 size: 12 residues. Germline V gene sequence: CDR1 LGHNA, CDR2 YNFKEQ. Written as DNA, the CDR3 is TGTGCCAGCAGCCAACACGGGGAGACCCAGTACTTC. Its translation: CASSQHGETQYF.

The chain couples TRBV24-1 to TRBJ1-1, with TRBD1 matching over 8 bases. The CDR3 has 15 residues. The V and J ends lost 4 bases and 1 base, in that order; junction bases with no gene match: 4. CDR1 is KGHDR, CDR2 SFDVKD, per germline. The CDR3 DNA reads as TGTGCCACCAGTGACTTCGACAGGGGGAACACTGAAGCTTTCTTT. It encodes CATSDFDRGNTEAFF.

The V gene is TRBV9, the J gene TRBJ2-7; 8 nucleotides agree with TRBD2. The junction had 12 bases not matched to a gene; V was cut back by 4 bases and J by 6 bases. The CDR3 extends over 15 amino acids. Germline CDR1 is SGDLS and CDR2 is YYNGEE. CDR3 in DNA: TGTGCCAGCAGCCCGCAAGCGGGAGTCGGTGCCGAGCAGTACTTC. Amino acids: CASSPQAGVGAEQYF. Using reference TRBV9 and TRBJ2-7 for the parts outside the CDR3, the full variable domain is DSGVTQTPKHLITATGQRVTLRCSPRSGDLSVYWYQQSLDQGLQFLIQYYNGEERAKGNILERFSAQQFPDLHSELNLSSLELGDSALYFCASSPQAGVGAEQYFGPGTRLTVT.

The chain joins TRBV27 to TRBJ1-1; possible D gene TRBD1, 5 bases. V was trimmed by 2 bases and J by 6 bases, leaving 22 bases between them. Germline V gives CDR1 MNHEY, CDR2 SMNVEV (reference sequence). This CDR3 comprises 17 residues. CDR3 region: CASSLGERDWRVAEAFF. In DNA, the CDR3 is TGTGCCAGCAGTTTAGGGGAACGGGACTGGCGAGTGGCTGAAGCTTTCTTT.

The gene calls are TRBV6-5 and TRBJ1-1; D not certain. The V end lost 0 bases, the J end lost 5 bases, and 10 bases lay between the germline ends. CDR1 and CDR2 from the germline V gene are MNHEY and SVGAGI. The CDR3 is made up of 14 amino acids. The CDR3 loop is CASSYSSGWTEAFF. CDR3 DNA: TGTGCCAGCAGTTACTCCTCCGGGTGGACTGAAGCTTTCTTT.

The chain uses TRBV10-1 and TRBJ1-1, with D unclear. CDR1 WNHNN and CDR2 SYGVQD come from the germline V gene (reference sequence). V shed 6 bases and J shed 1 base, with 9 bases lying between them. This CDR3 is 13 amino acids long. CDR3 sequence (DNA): TGCGCCAGCAGCCGAGGTGAGAACACTGAAGCTTTCTTT. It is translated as CASSRGENTEAFF.